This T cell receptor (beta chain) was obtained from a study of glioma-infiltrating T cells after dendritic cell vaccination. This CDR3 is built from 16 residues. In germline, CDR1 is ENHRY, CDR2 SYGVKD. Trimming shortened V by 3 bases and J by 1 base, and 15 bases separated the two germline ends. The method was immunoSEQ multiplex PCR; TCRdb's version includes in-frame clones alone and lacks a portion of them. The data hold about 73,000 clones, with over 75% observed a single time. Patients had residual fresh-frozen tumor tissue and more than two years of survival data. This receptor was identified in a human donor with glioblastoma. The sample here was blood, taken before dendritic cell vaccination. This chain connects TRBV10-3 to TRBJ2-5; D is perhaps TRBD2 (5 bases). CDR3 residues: CAISDLQRVGQETQYF. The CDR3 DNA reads TGTGCCATCAGTGATCTGCAGAGGGTAGGCCAAGAGACCCAGTACTTC.